This T cell receptor beta chain was recovered during a study of cytomegalovirus exposure and HLA in healthy donors. It was with 60 Vbeta and 13 Jbeta primers that the PCR ran. The table came from immunoSEQ multiplex PCR; TCRdb's copy has only in-frame clones and leaves some out. Of 150,000 to 190,000 clones listed, 82% are singletons. This clone was observed a handful of times. Other DNA sequences in this specimen translate into the identical CDR3. The CDR3 extends over 15 amino acids. The germline V gene has CDR1 MNHEY and CDR2 SMNVEV (reference sequence). V dropped 5 bases and J dropped 6; count of bases not matched to a gene: 6.

Sequencing input: PBMCs. The receptor's source is a woman aged 45-65 years in good health and CMV-seropositive. The V and J genes are TRBV27 and TRBJ2-3; TRBD2 agrees at 12 bases. This CDR3 is CASSLTSGGADTQYF. The DNA for the CDR3 is TGTGCCAGCAGTCTGACTAGCGGGGGAGCCGATACGCAGTATTTT.